One sample yielded the 8 T cell receptor beta chains listed below, sequenced in a study of T cells in Graves' hyperthyroidism and ophthalmopathy. Template material for amplifying TCR beta CDR3 regions consisted of RNA transcripts. HTBI primers were the set used in a first-round RT-PCR of the TCR CDR3. TCRdb used MiXCR to reprocess the multiplex PCR reads, holding one entry per CDR3 protein. This table has about 400,000 distinct CDR3 sequences, about 14% appearing once. Sequencing was done on a sample of blood. The receptors originated from a woman aged 30 to 39 with Graves' ophthalmopathy.

With respect to this clonotype: A much more abundant neighbour one base away suggests this may be a read error. The rearrangement uses TRBV7-9 and TRBJ2-3; D is perhaps TRBD1 (6 bases). Trimming took 6 bases from V and 4 from J, leaving 17 bases between them. The CDR3 has 15 residues. Looked up from germline, CDR1 is SEHNR and CDR2 is FQNEAQ (reference sequence). The CDR3 reads CASRVDSLESDTQYF. The CDR3 DNA follows: TGTGCCAGCAGAGTGGACAGCTTGGAATCAGATACGCAGTATTTT.

This clonotype was counted at least ten times. The chain is built from TRBV11-2 and TRBJ1-6; D gene ambiguous. CDR3 length equals 14 residues. V was clipped by 3 bases and J by 5 bases, with 8 bases between them. Per germline, CDR1 SGHAT and CDR2 FQNNGV. The CDR3 coding sequence is TGTGCCAGCAGCTTTCGGACTCATAATTCACCCCTCCACTTT. It encodes CASSFRTHNSPLHF.

Concerning this clonotype itself: With a much larger clone just one base away, this may be a read error. Here the CDR3 reads CASSGRDLARNEQFF. The CDR3 DNA sequence: TGTGCCAGCAGCGGGCGGGACCTAGCTCGCAATGAGCAGTTCTTC. This chain uses TRBV12-3 or TRBV12-4 with TRBJ2-1; D possibly corresponds to TRBD2 (6 bases). Trimming took off 6 bases at V and 6 bases at J, with 18 bases between the two ends. The length of the CDR3 is 15 residues.

Many counts were recorded for this clonotype. A junction boundary mismatches the germline segment, possibly from a read error. The rearrangement uses TRBV7-2 and TRBJ2-7, with D perhaps given as TRBD1 or TRBD2 (5 bases each). CDR3 length: 14 residues. From germline, CDR1 is SGHTA and CDR2 FQGNSA. CDR3: CAGSPGASPYEQYF. In DNA form, the CDR3 reads TGTGCCGGCAGCCCCGGGGCCAGTCCCTACGAGCAGTACTTC.

This clonotype has a count of ten or more. The chain joins TRBV27 to TRBJ2-7; D assignment may be TRBD1 or TRBD2 (7 bases each). Trimming removed 2 bases at V and 7 bases at J, with 12 bases between. The germline gives CDR1 MNHEY, CDR2 SMNVEV (reference sequence). CDR3 length: 13 residues. CDR3 sequence reads: CASSLPGGGEQYF. The CDR3 DNA is TGTGCCAGCAGTTTACCAGGGGGAGGGGAGCAGTACTTC.

The V gene is TRBV27, the J gene TRBJ1-4; 7 bases are a match to TRBD1. The CDR3 has 14 amino acids. Germline-derived CDR1 and CDR2 are MNHEY and SMNVEV (reference sequence). V was pared by 2 bases and J by 8 bases, with 5 bases of the junction left unmatched. The CDR3 loop is CASSLGQGDEKLFF. The CDR3 DNA reads TGTGCCAGCAGTTTAGGGCAGGGGGACGAAAAACTGTTTTTT. Together with reference TRBV27 and TRBJ1-4, the CDR3 gives the full variable domain: EAQVTQNPRYLITVTGKKLTVTCSQNMNHEYMSWYRQDPGLGLRQIYYSMNVEVTDKGDVPEGYKVSRKEKRNFPLILESPSPNQTSLYFCASSLGQGDEKLFFGSGTQLSVL.

In its sample, this clonotype was seen many times. The chain recombines TRBV20-1 with TRBJ2-1; 11 positions agree with TRBD1. Unmatched junction bases numbered 7, after V lost 4 bases and J lost 8 bases. This CDR3 is 14 amino acids long. The germline gives CDR1 DFQATT, CDR2 SNEGSKA (reference sequence). The CDR3 sequence: CSATRTGGEDEQFF. Written as DNA, the CDR3 is TGCAGTGCTACCCGGACAGGGGGCGAAGATGAGCAGTTCTTC.

Note on this clonotype: This clone may be a read error of a much larger clone one base away. This chain links TRBV28 with TRBJ2-1; 7 nucleotides align to TRBD2. Germline V gene data show CDR1 as MDHEN and CDR2 as SYDVKM. The CDR3 spans 15 residues. With 11 bases clipped from V and 3 bases from J, the junction kept 13 bases outside the gene matches. CDR3 in amino acids: CAGTPGTTGYNEQFF. The CDR3 nucleotides are TGTGCCGGCACCCCCGGGACTACGGGCTACAATGAGCAGTTCTTC.